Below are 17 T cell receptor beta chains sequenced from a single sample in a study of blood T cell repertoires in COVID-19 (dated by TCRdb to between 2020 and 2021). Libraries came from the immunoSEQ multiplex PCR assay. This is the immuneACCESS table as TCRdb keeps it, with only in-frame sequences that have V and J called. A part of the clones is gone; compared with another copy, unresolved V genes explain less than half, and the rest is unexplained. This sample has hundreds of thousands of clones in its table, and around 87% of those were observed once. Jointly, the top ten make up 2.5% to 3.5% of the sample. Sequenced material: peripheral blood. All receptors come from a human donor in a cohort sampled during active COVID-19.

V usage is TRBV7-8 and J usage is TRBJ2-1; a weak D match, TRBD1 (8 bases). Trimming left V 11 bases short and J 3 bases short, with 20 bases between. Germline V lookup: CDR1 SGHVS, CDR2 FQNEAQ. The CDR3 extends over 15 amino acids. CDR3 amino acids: CACAVDRDYYNEQFF. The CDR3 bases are TGTGCCTGCGCTGTGGACAGGGACTACTACAATGAGCAGTTCTTC.

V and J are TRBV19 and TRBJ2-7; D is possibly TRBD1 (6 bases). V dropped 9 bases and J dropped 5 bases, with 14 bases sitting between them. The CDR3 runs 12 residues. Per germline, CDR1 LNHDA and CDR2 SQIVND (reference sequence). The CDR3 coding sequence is TGTGCCAGCCGGGACACGGCCAACGAGCAGTACTTC. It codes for CASRDTANEQYF.

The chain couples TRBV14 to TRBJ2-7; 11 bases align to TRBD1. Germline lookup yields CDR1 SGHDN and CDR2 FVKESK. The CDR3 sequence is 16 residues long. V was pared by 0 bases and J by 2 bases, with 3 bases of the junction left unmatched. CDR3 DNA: TGTGCCAGCAGCCAAGAGGGGACAGGGGGACCCTACGAGCAGTACTTC. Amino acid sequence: CASSQEGTGGPYEQYF.

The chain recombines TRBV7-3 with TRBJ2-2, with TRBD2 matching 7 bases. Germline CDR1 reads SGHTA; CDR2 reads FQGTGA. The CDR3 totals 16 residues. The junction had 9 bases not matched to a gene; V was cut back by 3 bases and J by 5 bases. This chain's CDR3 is CASSFQGGTVTGELFF. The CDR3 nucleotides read TGTGCCAGCAGCTTTCAGGGAGGGACCGTAACCGGGGAGCTGTTTTTT.

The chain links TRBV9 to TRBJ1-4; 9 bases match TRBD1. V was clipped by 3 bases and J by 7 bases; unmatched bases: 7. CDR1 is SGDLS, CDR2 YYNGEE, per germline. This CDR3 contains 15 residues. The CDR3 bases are TGTGCCAGCAGCGAGGGGACAGGGCGGGCTGAAAAACTGTTTTTT. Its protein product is CASSEGTGRAEKLFF. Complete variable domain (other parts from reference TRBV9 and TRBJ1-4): DSGVTQTPKHLITATGQRVTLRCSPRSGDLSVYWYQQSLDQGLQFLIQYYNGEERAKGNILERFSAQQFPDLHSELNLSSLELGDSALYFCASSEGTGRAEKLFFGSGTQLSVL.

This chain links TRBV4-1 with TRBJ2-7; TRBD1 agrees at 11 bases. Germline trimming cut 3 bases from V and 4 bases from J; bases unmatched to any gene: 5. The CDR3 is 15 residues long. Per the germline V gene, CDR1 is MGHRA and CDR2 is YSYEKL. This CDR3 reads CASSQDRGQRYEQYF. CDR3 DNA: TGCGCCAGCAGCCAGGACAGGGGGCAGCGGTACGAGCAGTACTTC.

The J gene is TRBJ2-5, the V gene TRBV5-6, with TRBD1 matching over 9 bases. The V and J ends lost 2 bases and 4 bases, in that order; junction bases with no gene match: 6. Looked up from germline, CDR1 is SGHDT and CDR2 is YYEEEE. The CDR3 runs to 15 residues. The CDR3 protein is CASSLGTGRGETQYF. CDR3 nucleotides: TGTGCCAGCAGCTTAGGGACAGGGAGGGGAGAGACCCAGTACTTC.

CDR3 sequence: CASSLLSSLDTQYF. The CDR3 DNA reads as TGTGCCAGCAGCCTCCTTAGTAGTTTGGATACGCAGTATTTT. This chain uses TRBV7-2 with TRBJ2-3; no clear D. The CDR3 totals 14 residues. V lost 5 bases and J 6 bases, leaving 15 bases between the germline ends. Germline V gene sequence: CDR1 SGHTA, CDR2 FQGNSA.

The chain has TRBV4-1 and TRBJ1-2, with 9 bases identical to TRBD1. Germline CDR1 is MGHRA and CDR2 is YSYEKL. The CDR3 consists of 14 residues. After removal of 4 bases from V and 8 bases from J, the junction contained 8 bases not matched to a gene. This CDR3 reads CASSPPGQGWGYTF. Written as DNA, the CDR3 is TGCGCCAGCAGCCCCCCGGGACAGGGTTGGGGCTACACCTTC.

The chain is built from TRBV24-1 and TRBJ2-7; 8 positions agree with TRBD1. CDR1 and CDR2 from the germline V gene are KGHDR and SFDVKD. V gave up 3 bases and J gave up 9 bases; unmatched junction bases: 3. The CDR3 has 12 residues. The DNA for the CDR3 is TGTGCCACCAGTGATCCAGGGGGCGGGCAGTACTTC. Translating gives CATSDPGGGQYF.

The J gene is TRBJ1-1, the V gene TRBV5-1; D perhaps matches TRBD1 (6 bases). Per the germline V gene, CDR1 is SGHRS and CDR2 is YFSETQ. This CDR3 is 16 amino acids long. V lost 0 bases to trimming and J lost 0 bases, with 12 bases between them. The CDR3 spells CASSLDSQGLNTEAFF. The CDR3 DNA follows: TGCGCCAGCAGCTTGGACAGTCAGGGGCTGAACACTGAAGCTTTCTTT.

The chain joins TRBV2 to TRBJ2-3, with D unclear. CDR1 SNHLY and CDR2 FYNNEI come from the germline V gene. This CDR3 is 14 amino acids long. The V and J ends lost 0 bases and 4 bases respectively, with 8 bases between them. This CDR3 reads CASSEATMSDTQYF. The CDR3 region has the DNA TGTGCCAGCAGTGAAGCTACAATGTCAGATACGCAGTATTTT. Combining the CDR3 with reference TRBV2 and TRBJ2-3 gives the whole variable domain EPEVTQTPSHQVTQMGQEVILRCVPISNHLYFYWYRQILGQKVEFLVSFYNNEISEKSEIFDDQFSVERPDGSNFTLKIRSTKLEDSAMYFCASSEATMSDTQYFGPGTRLTVL.

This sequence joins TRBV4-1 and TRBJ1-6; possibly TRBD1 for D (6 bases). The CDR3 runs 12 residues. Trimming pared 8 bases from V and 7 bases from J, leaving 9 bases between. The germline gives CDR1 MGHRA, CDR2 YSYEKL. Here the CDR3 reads CASRTVNSPLHF. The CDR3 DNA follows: TGCGCCAGCCGGACAGTGAATTCACCCCTCCACTTT.

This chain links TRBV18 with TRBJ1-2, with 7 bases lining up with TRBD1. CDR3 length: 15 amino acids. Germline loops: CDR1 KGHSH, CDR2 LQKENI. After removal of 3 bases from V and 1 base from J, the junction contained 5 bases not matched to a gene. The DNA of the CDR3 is TGTGCCAGCTCACCGGGGACAGACCTTAACTATGGCTACACCTTC. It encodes CASSPGTDLNYGYTF.

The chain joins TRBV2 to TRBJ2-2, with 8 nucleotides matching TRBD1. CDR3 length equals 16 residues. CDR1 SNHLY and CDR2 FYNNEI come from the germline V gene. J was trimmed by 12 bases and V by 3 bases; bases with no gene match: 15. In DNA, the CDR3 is TGTGCCAGCAGTGATGGGGTACTGGACAGGGCAGACAAGCTGTTTTTT. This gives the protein CASSDGVLDRADKLFF.

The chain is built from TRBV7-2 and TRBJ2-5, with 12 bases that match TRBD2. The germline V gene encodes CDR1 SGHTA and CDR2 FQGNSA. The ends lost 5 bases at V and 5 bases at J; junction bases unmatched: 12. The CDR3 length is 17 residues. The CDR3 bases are TGTGCCAGCAGCCCGGGGGGACTAGCGGGTGCTAGGGAGACCCAGTACTTC. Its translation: CASSPGGLAGARETQYF. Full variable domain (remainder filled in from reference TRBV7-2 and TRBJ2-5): GAGVSQSPSNKVTEKGKDVELRCDPISGHTALYWYRQSLGQGLEFLIYFQGNSAPDKSGLPSDRFSAERTGGSVSTLTIQRTQQEDSAVYLCASSPGGLAGARETQYFGPGTRLLVL.

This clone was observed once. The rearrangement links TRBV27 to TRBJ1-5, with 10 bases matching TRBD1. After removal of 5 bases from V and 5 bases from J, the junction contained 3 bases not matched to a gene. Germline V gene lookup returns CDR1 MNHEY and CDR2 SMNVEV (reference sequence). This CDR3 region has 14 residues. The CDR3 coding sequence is TGTGCCAGCAGTCCCGGACAGGGGGATCAGCCCCAGCATTTT. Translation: CASSPGQGDQPQHF.